This T cell receptor (beta chain) emerged from a study of blood T cell repertoires in COVID-19. Overall study context: Sites in the United States, Italy and Spain provided acute and convalescent COVID-19 samples. T cells, B-cell-depleted T cells, or PBMCs provided the cDNA or gDNA that served as material.

This clone showed up just once. Original data processing: Amplification of reference gene primers provided the estimated nucleated cell counts. Assay: immunoSEQ multiplex PCR; the TCRdb copy retains only in-frame clones and omits some. The V and J calls and clone size are taken from that table; D and trimming were inferred from the DNA. This table holds roughly 80,000 clones, over 75% found once. The clonotype originates from a woman aged 80 or over with acute or convalescent COVID-19. Sequencing was carried out using peripheral blood.

CDR3: CASSLYGANTEAFF. The CDR3 bases are TGTGCCAGCAGCTTATATGGAGCGAACACTGAAGCTTTCTTT. This sequence joins TRBV7-2 and TRBJ1-1; D remains ambiguous. Germline loops: CDR1 SGHTA, CDR2 FQGNSA. The CDR3 runs 14 residues. Trimming removed 2 bases from V and 1 base from J, with 8 bases in between.